The rows below give T cell receptor beta chains drawn from one sample of a study of T cell changes during pregnancy in multiple sclerosis. Measured with immunoSEQ multiplex PCR; TCRdb has only the in-frame clones, and not every one. The sample has more than 55,000 clones, roughly nine tenths seen once. The specimen comprised peripheral blood, sampled in the first trimester of pregnancy. The receptors here all came from a female donor in good health, enrolled as a control in a pregnancy study. CDR3s include the opening cysteine and the closing phenylalanine or tryptophan. A D gene is named only where the DNA matches it firmly. Only part of the rows carry a size: once, few, many, or a class if the clone is expanded.

D | J | V | size | CDR3 | DNA
NA | TRBJ2-7 | TRBV19 | NA | CASKSTSSYEQYF | TGTGCCAGTAAATCGACTAGCTCCTACGAGCAGTACTTC
TRBD1 | TRBJ2-1 | TRBV27 | NA | CASSLTGYRQRQFF | TGTGCCAGCAGTTTGACAGGGTACCGTCAACGGCAGTTCTTC
NA | TRBJ2-7 | TRBV2 | NA | CASSEAGGGSYEQYF | TGTGCCAGCAGTGAGGCCGGAGGAGGGTCCTACGAGCAGTACTTC
NA | TRBJ2-3 | TRBV4-2 | NA | CASSQESFGEASTDTQYF | TGTGCCAGCAGCCAAGAGAGCTTTGGGGAGGCTAGCACAGATACGCAGTATTTT
TRBD2 | TRBJ2-2 | TRBV2 | NA | CASSFSGLAHGELFF | TGTGCCAGCAGTTTTTCTGGACTAGCCCACGGGGAGCTGTTTTTT
TRBD1 | TRBJ1-1 | TRBV6-6 | NA | CASSYSGQLFGAFF | TGTGCCAGCAGTTACTCGGGACAGCTGTTTGGAGCTTTCTTT
TRBD2 | TRBJ2-1 | TRBV28 | NA | CASYKLAGEGYNEQFF | TGTGCCAGTTATAAATTAGCGGGAGAAGGGTACAATGAGCAGTTCTTC
NA | TRBJ2-3 | TRBV13 | NA | CASSSRSRVPKTQYF | TGTGCCAGCAGCTCCAGAAGCCGGGTTCCTAAGACGCAGTATTTT
TRBD2 | TRBJ2-3 | TRBV5-1 | NA | CASRQGALTSGRATWADTQYF | TGCGCCAGCAGACAGGGGGCCCTAACTAGCGGGAGGGCCACGTGGGCAGATACGCAGTATTTT
NA | TRBJ1-4 | TRBV6-5 | NA | CASSYFFTGNEKLFF | TGTGCCAGCAGTTACTTCTTTACAGGAAATGAAAAACTGTTTTTT
NA | TRBJ1-5 | TRBV19 | NA | CASSIEGSYSNQPQHF | TGTGCCAGTAGTATAGAGGGCAGCTATAGCAATCAGCCCCAGCATTTT
TRBD2 | TRBJ2-7 | TRBV29-1 | NA | CSVRLAFSSYEQYF | TGCAGCGTTAGACTAGCGTTCAGCTCCTACGAGCAGTACTTC
TRBD1 | TRBJ2-7 | TRBV27 | NA | CASGRTTGSYEQYF | TGTGCCAGCGGCCGGACGACAGGGAGCTACGAGCAGTACTTC
TRBD2 | TRBJ2-3 | TRBV5-1 | NA | CASSLGYSGSSDTQYF | TGCGCCAGCAGCTTGGGATACAGCGGGAGTTCAGATACGCAGTATTTT
TRBD1 | TRBJ1-3 | TRBV5-1 | NA | CASSDRPGQGNTIYF | TGCGCCAGCAGCGACCGGCCGGGACAGGGAAACACCATATATTTT
TRBD1 | TRBJ1-1 | TRBV9 | NA | CASSTGDRGMTEAFF | TGTGCCAGCAGCACTGGGGACAGGGGAATGACTGAAGCTTTCTTT
NA | TRBJ2-1 | TRBV28 | NA | CASSLRAGNNEQFF | TGTGCCAGCAGCCTTCGAGCGGGCAACAATGAGCAGTTCTTC
NA | TRBJ2-1 | TRBV4-1 | NA | CASSQGTRGNEQFF | TGCGCCAGCAGCCAAGGGACCAGAGGGAATGAGCAGTTCTTC
NA | TRBJ2-4 | TRBV28 | NA | CASSPPRTDSKNIQYF | TGTGCCAGCAGTCCACCCCGGACAGACTCCAAAAACATTCAGTACTTC
TRBD2 | TRBJ2-1 | TRBV7-9 | once | CASSLGTSGIGEQFF | TGTGCCAGCAGCCTGGGGACTAGCGGGATCGGTGAGCAGTTCTTC
NA | TRBJ2-7 | TRBV5-1 | NA | CASSLGPGTGEQYF | TGCGCCAGCAGCTTGGGGCCGGGTACGGGGGAGCAGTACTTC
NA | TRBJ2-3 | TRBV5-4 | NA | CASRYGGSSTDTQYF | TGTGCCAGCAGATATGGGGGGTCTAGCACAGATACGCAGTATTTT
NA | TRBJ2-1 | TRBV21-1 | NA | CASSRRGQGDYNEQFF | TGTGCCAGCAGCAGGAGGGGCCAGGGAGACTACAATGAGCAGTTCTTC
NA | TRBJ2-7 | TRBV30 | NA | CAWGHPSTYEQYF | TGTGCCTGGGGACATCCGTCTACCTACGAGCAGTACTTC
NA | TRBJ1-1 | TRBV5-5 | NA | CASSFTGVGTEAFF | TGTGCCAGCAGCTTTACGGGGGTTGGGACTGAAGCTTTCTTT
TRBD1 | TRBJ2-7 | TRBV6-5 | NA | CASGQGLTYEQYF | TGTGCCAGCGGACAGGGGCTTACCTACGAGCAGTACTTC
TRBD1 | TRBJ2-5 | TRBV20-1 | NA | CSAPDRAQYF | TGCAGTGCTCCCGACAGGGCTCAGTACTTC
TRBD1 | TRBJ2-2 | TRBV6-5 | NA | CASSYSRQGSSGELFF | TGTGCCAGCAGTTACTCCCGACAGGGAAGTAGCGGGGAGCTGTTTTTT
TRBD2 | TRBJ2-1 | TRBV9 | NA | CASSAAGTSGYNEQFF | TGTGCCAGCAGCGCTGCCGGGACTAGCGGCTACAATGAGCAGTTCTTC
TRBD1 | TRBJ2-2 | TRBV5-1 | NA | CASSSLPGTVITGELFF | TGCGCCAGCAGCTCTTTGCCAGGGACAGTAATCACCGGGGAGCTGTTTTTT
TRBD2 | TRBJ2-3 | TRBV11-2 | NA | CASRGTSYTDTQYF | TGTGCCAGCAGAGGGACTAGCTACACAGATACGCAGTATTTT
NA | TRBJ2-2 | TRBV5-4 | NA | CASSSRRQTTGELFF | TGTGCCAGCAGCTCGCGAAGACAGACCACCGGGGAGCTGTTTTTT
NA | TRBJ2-7 | TRBV18 | NA | CASSPSTGSGEQYF | TGTGCCAGCTCACCATCCACAGGTTCGGGCGAGCAGTACTTC
TRBD2 | TRBJ2-7 | TRBV7-6 | NA | CASSSGGGYEQYF | TGTGCCAGCAGTTCGGGGGGGGGATACGAGCAGTACTTC
NA | TRBJ2-3 | TRBV15 | medium-sized | CATSRDRAGGTDTQYF | TGTGCCACCAGCAGAGATAGGGCGGGTGGTACAGATACGCAGTATTTT
TRBD2 | TRBJ2-2 | TRBV5-4 | NA | CASSFLSGRAHLNTGELFF | TGTGCCAGCAGCTTCCTAAGCGGGAGGGCCCATCTGAACACCGGGGAGCTGTTTTTT
TRBD1 | TRBJ1-1 | TRBV30 | once | CAGDRKLNTEAFF | TGTGCCGGGGACAGAAAATTGAACACTGAAGCTTTCTTT
TRBD2 | TRBJ2-1 | TRBV14 | NA | CASSQGLAGGVGYYNEQFF | TGTGCCAGCAGCCAAGGACTAGCGGGAGGAGTGGGATACTACAATGAGCAGTTCTTC
NA | TRBJ1-2 | TRBV18 | few | CASSPSGRNYGYTF | TGTGCCAGCTCACCATCAGGGCGGAACTATGGCTACACCTTC
NA | TRBJ2-1 | TRBV11-2 | few | CASSLGLNNEQFF | TGTGCCAGCAGCTTAGGACTAAACAATGAGCAGTTCTTC
TRBD1 | TRBJ2-1 | TRBV6-5 | NA | CASSTGGSYNEQFF | TGTGCCAGCTCTACAGGGGGGTCCTACAATGAGCAGTTCTTC
TRBD2 | TRBJ2-7 | TRBV5-1 | NA | CASTSSGWKESYEQYF | TGCGCCAGCACGTCTAGCGGGTGGAAAGAGTCCTACGAGCAGTACTTC
NA | TRBJ1-5 | TRBV16 | once | CASSSFLEQPQHF | TGTGCCAGCAGCTCCTTCCTGGAGCAGCCCCAGCATTTT
NA | TRBJ2-7 | TRBV19 | NA | CASSPRGGEQYF | TGTGCCAGTAGCCCGAGGGGGGGGGAGCAGTACTTC
TRBD1 | TRBJ2-2 | TRBV27 | NA | CASSFRTGNTGELFF | TGTGCCAGCAGTTTTCGGACAGGGAACACCGGGGAGCTGTTTTTT
NA | TRBJ2-6 | TRBV19 | few | CASSQQNSGANVLTF | TGTGCCAGTAGTCAACAGAACTCTGGGGCCAACGTCCTGACTTTC
NA | TRBJ1-3 | TRBV28 | NA | CASSLFVGQNSGNTIYF | TGTGCCAGCAGTTTGTTTGTCGGACAGAACTCTGGAAACACCATATATTTT
TRBD2 | TRBJ2-5 | TRBV27 | NA | CASSHLAEQETQYF | TGTGCCAGCAGTCATCTAGCGGAACAAGAGACCCAGTACTTC
NA | TRBJ1-4 | TRBV5-1 | NA | CASSLGERTVATNEKLFF | TGCGCCAGCAGCTTGGGGGAAAGGACAGTTGCAACTAATGAAAAACTGTTTTTT
NA | TRBJ2-7 | TRBV21-1 | NA | CASSKGNRSSYEQYF | TGTGCCAGCAGCAAAGGAAACAGGTCTTCCTACGAGCAGTACTTC
TRBD2 | TRBJ2-1 | TRBV19 | NA | CASRGAGGPYNEQFF | TGTGCCAGTAGAGGAGCGGGAGGGCCCTACAATGAGCAGTTCTTC
TRBD1 | TRBJ2-3 | TRBV9 | NA | CASSVSQGTDTQYF | TGTGCCAGCAGCGTATCACAGGGGACAGATACGCAGTATTTT
NA | TRBJ1-1 | TRBV30 | NA | CAWSGGHTEAFF | TGTGCCTGGAGTGGAGGGCACACTGAAGCTTTCTTT
TRBD2 | TRBJ2-7 | TRBV25-1 | NA | CASSLAGPIYEQYF | TGTGCCAGCAGCCTAGCGGGACCCATCTACGAGCAGTACTTC
TRBD1 | TRBJ1-1 | TRBV2 | NA | CASSGPRNRGEAFF | TGTGCCAGCAGTGGGCCCCGTAACAGGGGTGAAGCTTTCTTT
TRBD1 | TRBJ1-1 | TRBV19 | NA | CASSITGQVGTEAFF | TGTGCCAGTAGTATAACAGGACAGGTGGGGACTGAAGCTTTCTTT
TRBD2 | TRBJ2-7 | TRBV7-2 | once | CASSFGGGPFYEQYF | TGTGCCAGCAGCTTTGGGGGAGGGCCTTTCTACGAGCAGTACTTC
TRBD1 | TRBJ2-2 | TRBV6-4 | few | CASSEGQTGELFF | TGTGCCAGCAGTGAGGGACAGACCGGGGAGCTGTTTTTT
TRBD2 | TRBJ2-1 | TRBV4-1 | NA | CASSQSGTSGRAFNEQFF | TGCGCCAGCAGCCAATCCGGGACTAGCGGGAGGGCATTCAATGAGCAGTTCTTC